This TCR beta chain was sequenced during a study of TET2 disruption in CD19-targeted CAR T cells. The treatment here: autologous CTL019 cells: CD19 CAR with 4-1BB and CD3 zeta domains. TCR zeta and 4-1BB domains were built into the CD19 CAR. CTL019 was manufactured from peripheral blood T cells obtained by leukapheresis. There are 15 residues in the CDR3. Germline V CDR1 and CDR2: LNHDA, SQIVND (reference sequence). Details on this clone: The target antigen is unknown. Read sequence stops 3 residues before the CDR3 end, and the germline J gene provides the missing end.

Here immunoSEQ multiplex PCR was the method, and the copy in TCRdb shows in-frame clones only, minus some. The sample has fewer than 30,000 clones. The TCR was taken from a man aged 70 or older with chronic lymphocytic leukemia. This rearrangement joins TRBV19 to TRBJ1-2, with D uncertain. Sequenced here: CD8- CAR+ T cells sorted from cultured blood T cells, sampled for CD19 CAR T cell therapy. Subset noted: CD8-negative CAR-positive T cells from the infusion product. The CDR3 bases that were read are TGTGCCAGTAGTATAGAGAGCGGGTGGTACAATGAC. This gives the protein CASSIESGWYND. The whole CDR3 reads CASSIESGWYNDYTF.